The 29 T cell receptor beta chains given below trace back to one sample, sequenced in a study of CD8 T cells in ankylosing spondylitis. Each CDR3 protein gets one entry after TCRdb re-called the 5' RACE reads with MiXCR. The sample holds about 300,000 distinct CDR3 sequences, less than 25% seen once. The sequenced material came from blood, either unsorted or a sorted T cell fraction (not recorded which). These receptors were collected from a female donor with ankylosing spondylitis or in good health (not recorded which).

Ten or more counts support this clonotype. V gene TRBV6-5 combines with J gene TRBJ2-1; D is uncertain. Germline loops: CDR1 MNHEY, CDR2 SVGAGI. V lost 6 bases to trimming and J lost 9 bases, with 9 bases between them. The CDR3 totals 11 residues. The CDR3 DNA reads TGTGCCAGCAGACAGAGAAGTGAGCAGTTCTTC. Translated, it gives CASRQRSEQFF.

This clonotype was seen a handful of times. V is TRBV29-1 and J is TRBJ2-1; 10 bases match TRBD2. CDR3 length: 14 residues. Germline V lookup: CDR1 SQVTM, CDR2 ANQGSEA. V shed 5 bases and J 3 bases; nucleotides not matched to a gene: 4. DNA for the CDR3: TGCAGCGTTAGTACTAGCGGGATCTACAATGAGCAGTTCTTC. It encodes CSVSTSGIYNEQFF.

The chain carries TRBV10-3 and TRBJ2-3, with D unresolved. Per germline, CDR1 ENHRY and CDR2 SYGVKD. There are 14 residues in the CDR3. V was clipped by 4 bases and J by 0 bases, with 8 bases between them. The CDR3 coding sequence is TGTGCCATCAGTGGCCCGGTAAGCACAGATACGCAGTATTTT. It is translated as CAISGPVSTDTQYF.

The rearrangement joins TRBV12-3 or TRBV12-4 to TRBJ2-7; TRBD1 might be the D (6 bases). Trimming left V 4 bases short and J 1 base short, with 8 bases between. The CDR3 runs to 13 residues. In nucleotides, the CDR3 is TGTGCCAGCAGTTCACAGGGATCCTACGAGCAGTACTTC. It codes for CASSSQGSYEQYF.

This clonotype was picked up a small number of times. The J gene is TRBJ1-1, the V gene TRBV5-1; TRBD1 is a possible D gene (5 bases). Germline loops: CDR1 SGHRS, CDR2 YFSETQ. V was trimmed by 1 base and J by 6 bases, leaving 16 bases between them. The CDR3 sequence is 15 residues long. The CDR3 loop is CASSLNWGGKSEAFF. In DNA, the CDR3 is TGCGCCAGCAGCTTGAACTGGGGCGGAAAGTCTGAAGCTTTCTTT.

This rearrangement joins TRBV14 to TRBJ1-2, with D unresolved. The CDR3 is 14 residues long. With 1 base removed from V and 8 bases from J, the gap between germline ends came to 14 bases. CDR1 SGHDN and CDR2 FVKESK come from the germline V gene. DNA for the CDR3: TGTGCCAGCAGCCAAGCAGAACCCGTTTGGGGCTACACCTTC. Its translation: CASSQAEPVWGYTF.

This clonotype was found a few times. The chain is built from TRBV9 and TRBJ2-5, with a weak D call TRBD2 (5 bases). Per the germline V gene, CDR1 is SGDLS and CDR2 is YYNGEE. The CDR3 runs 14 residues. V shed 0 bases and J shed 4 bases, with 10 bases lying between them. CDR3 coding DNA: TGTGCCAGCAGCGTAGATAACGGAGGAGAGACCCAGTACTTC. Translated: CASSVDNGGETQYF.

In this sample, this clonotype turned up a few times. V and J are TRBV20-1 and TRBJ2-3, with 8 bases identical to TRBD1. Per germline, CDR1 DFQATT and CDR2 SNEGSKA (reference sequence). Trimming at V came to 4 bases and at J to 0 bases, leaving 6 bases not matched to a gene. The CDR3 contains 15 residues. CDR3 bases: TGCAGTGCTATTGGACAGGGTAGGAGCACAGATACGCAGTATTTT. This translates into CSAIGQGRSTDTQYF.

This clonotype came up a few times. The V gene is TRBV12-3 or TRBV12-4, the J gene TRBJ2-3; maybe TRBD1 (5 bases). Trimming cost V 5 bases and J 6 bases, with 18 bases left between them. There are 15 residues in the CDR3. CDR3 sequence: CASSVSRAKSDTQYF. The CDR3 DNA reads TGTGCCAGCAGTGTAAGCAGGGCCAAATCGGATACGCAGTATTTT.

This clonotype showed up many times. The chain couples TRBV20-1 to TRBJ2-7; TRBD1 or TRBD2 may be the D gene (6 bases each). The CDR3 sequence is 13 residues long. Germline V lookup: CDR1 DFQATT, CDR2 SNEGSKA (reference sequence). V lost 3 bases and J lost 0, with 9 bases in between. The DNA of the CDR3 is TGCAGTGCTAGCAGGGGACTCTCCTACGAGCAGTACTTC. Translation: CSASRGLSYEQYF.

The chain has TRBV12-3 or TRBV12-4 and TRBJ2-3; TRBD1 might be the D (6 bases). This CDR3 has 16 residues. V lost 5 bases to trimming and J lost 1 base, with 16 bases between them. The CDR3 reads CASSPLTGGGTDTQYF. The DNA for the CDR3 is TGTGCCAGCAGTCCCCTGACAGGTGGAGGCACAGATACGCAGTATTTT.

This clonotype was counted at least ten times. The chain employs TRBV12-3 or TRBV12-4 and TRBJ2-1; D is possibly TRBD1 or TRBD2 (5 bases each). The CDR3 runs 13 residues. V gave up 5 bases and J gave up 5 bases, with 10 bases separating them. The CDR3 loop reads CASSQGAHNEQFF. Here the CDR3 DNA reads TGTGCCAGCAGTCAGGGAGCCCACAATGAGCAGTTCTTC.

This sequence joins TRBV20-1 and TRBJ2-1, with TRBD2 matching 12 bases. Germline CDR1 and CDR2: DFQATT and SNEGSKA (reference sequence). V was clipped by 0 bases and J by 4 bases; unmatched bases: 7. The CDR3 is 17 amino acids. CDR3 protein: CSARDAAGTSGYNEQFF. CDR3 in DNA: TGCAGTGCTAGAGATGCGGCCGGGACTAGCGGGTACAATGAGCAGTTCTTC.

The rearrangement joins TRBV11-2 to TRBJ2-1; maybe TRBD2 (5 bases). The V gene's germline CDR1 is SGHAT and CDR2 FQNNGV. Deletions cut 4 bases from V and 5 bases from J, with 21 bases between. The CDR3 contains 17 residues. CDR3 in DNA: TGTGCCAGCAGCTGGCTCCCACAGCGGAGCCTGAACAATGAGCAGTTCTTC. This sequence encodes CASSWLPQRSLNNEQFF.

This clonotype has just a few counts. The rearrangement links TRBV7-8 to TRBJ2-1; D might be TRBD1 or TRBD2, each matching 5 bases. Germline V lookup: CDR1 SGHVS, CDR2 FQNEAQ. There are 13 residues in the CDR3. Trimming took 4 bases from V and 6 from J, leaving 10 bases between them. The DNA for the CDR3 is TGTGCCAGCAGCTCAGGGACGGTCAATGAGCAGTTCTTC. It encodes CASSSGTVNEQFF.

V gene TRBV27 combines with J gene TRBJ2-1, with 12 bases lining up with TRBD2. V was clipped by 10 bases and J by 9 bases; unmatched bases: 13. The CDR3 consists of 15 residues. Germline V gives CDR1 MNHEY, CDR2 SMNVEV (reference sequence). The CDR3 loop is CATKKTSGRVVEQFF. The DNA for the CDR3 is TGTGCCACCAAAAAGACTAGCGGGAGAGTTGTTGAGCAGTTCTTC.

This clonotype was recorded many times. The chain uses TRBV12-3 or TRBV12-4 and TRBJ2-1, with D unresolved. CDR3 length: 13 residues. The V end was cut by 5 bases, the J end by 0 bases, with 5 bases between. CDR3 DNA sequence: TGTGCCAGCAGTCTTAGCTCCTACAATGAGCAGTTCTTC. Translated, it gives CASSLSSYNEQFF.

This clonotype was counted many times. The chain has TRBV10-3 and TRBJ2-1; 12 bases agree with TRBD2. Germline V CDR1 and CDR2: ENHRY, SYGVKD. The CDR3 has 16 amino acids. V lost 10 bases to trimming and J lost 4 bases; unmatched junction nucleotides: 11. The CDR3 coding sequence is TGTGCCACCCGCTCGACTAGCGGGAGACCGTACAATGAGCAGTTCTTC. Translation: CATRSTSGRPYNEQFF.

In this sample, this clonotype turned up a few times. The gene calls are TRBV6-2 or TRBV6-3 and TRBJ2-5; perhaps D is TRBD1 or TRBD2 (5 bases each). Per the germline V gene, CDR1 is MNHEY and CDR2 is SVGEGT. Deletions cut 6 bases from V and 3 bases from J, with 11 bases between. CDR3 length: 13 residues. CDR3: CASRGPGEETQYF. The CDR3 nucleotides read TGTGCCAGCAGGGGACCCGGCGAAGAGACCCAGTACTTC.

CDR3 loop: CASNRGGGLQETQYF. In DNA, the CDR3 is TGTGCCAGCAATAGGGGGGGCGGACTACAAGAGACCCAGTACTTC. The J gene is TRBJ2-5, the V gene TRBV6-1, with D possibly TRBD2 on 7 matching bases. This CDR3 contains 15 residues. Germline V gene data show CDR1 as MNHNS and CDR2 as SASEGT. Trimming removed 7 bases at V and 2 bases at J, with 17 bases between.

The sample holds many counts of this clonotype. The chain has TRBV7-9 and TRBJ2-6; no reliable D call. V dropped 5 bases and J dropped 2 bases, with 13 bases sitting between them. The CDR3 is 16 amino acids. Germline CDR1 and CDR2: SEHNR and FQNEAQ (reference sequence). The CDR3 loop is CASSPQSLTGANVLTF. The CDR3 DNA reads TGTGCCAGCAGCCCCCAATCCCTGACTGGGGCCAACGTCCTGACTTTC.

Only a few counts were recorded for this clonotype. The CDR3 nucleotides read TGCAGTGCTAGAGTGGGGGGTATGGTTGTAAAGCAGTACTTC. It encodes CSARVGGMVVKQYF. The gene calls are TRBV20-1 and TRBJ2-7; D might be TRBD2 (6 bases). Per the germline V gene, CDR1 is DFQATT and CDR2 is SNEGSKA (reference sequence). The length of the CDR3 is 14 residues. V lost 1 base and J 8 bases, leaving 18 bases between the germline ends.

For this clonotype: At one end the junction does not follow the germline gene, possibly because of a read error. The V and J genes are TRBV7-2 and TRBJ2-1; 7 bases align to TRBD2. Germline V lookup: CDR1 SGHTA, CDR2 FQGNSA. The CDR3 loop spans 15 amino acids. CDR3 nucleotide sequence: TGTGCCGGCAGCCCCCCGGGACTACTAAGCAATGAGCAGTTCTTC. This encodes CAGSPPGLLSNEQFF.

The chain links TRBV25-1 to TRBJ1-1; D gene uncertain. Germline V lookup: CDR1 MGHDK, CDR2 SYGVNS. This CDR3 region has 16 residues. Between the trimmed V and J ends, which lost 2 bases and 12 bases, there was a span of 25 bases. This chain's CDR3 is CASSEGTPLGSFLSFF. The DNA of the CDR3 is TGTGCCAGCAGTGAAGGAACTCCCCTCGGGAGTTTTCTGTCTTTCTTT.

The rearrangement links TRBV11-2 to TRBJ2-5; D is undetermined. The CDR3 is 14 amino acids. The germline V gene has CDR1 SGHAT and CDR2 FQNNGV. Trimming left V 2 bases short and J 0 bases short, with 7 bases between. The CDR3 spells CASSLFADQETQYF. The CDR3 coding sequence is TGTGCCAGCAGCTTATTTGCGGACCAAGAGACCCAGTACTTC.

A few counts support this clonotype. The rearrangement links TRBV12-3 or TRBV12-4 to TRBJ2-5; D unclear. V was pared by 6 bases and J by 5 bases, with 16 bases between. CDR3 length: 14 amino acids. The CDR3 DNA reads TGTGCCAGCAGCCCCGCGGTCGCGGAGGAGACCCAGTACTTC. Translating it yields CASSPAVAEETQYF.

The chain uses TRBV9 and TRBJ2-5; 10 bases map to TRBD2. The germline V gene encodes CDR1 SGDLS and CDR2 YYNGEE. The CDR3 runs 14 residues. Unmatched junction bases numbered 7, after V lost 6 bases and J lost 5 bases. The CDR3 protein is CASNLAGAEETQYF. CDR3 sequence (DNA): TGTGCCAGCAACCTAGCGGGAGCAGAGGAGACCCAGTACTTC. Complete variable domain (other parts from reference TRBV9 and TRBJ2-5): DSGVTQTPKHLITATGQRVTLRCSPRSGDLSVYWYQQSLDQGLQFLIQYYNGEERAKGNILERFSAQQFPDLHSELNLSSLELGDSALYFCASNLAGAEETQYFGPGTRLLVL.

The chain has TRBV28 and TRBJ2-2; maybe TRBD2 (5 bases). CDR1 MDHEN and CDR2 SYDVKM come from the germline V gene. Trimming removed 5 bases at V and 1 base at J, with 8 bases between. This CDR3 has 14 residues. The CDR3 DNA follows: TGTGCCAGCAGTGCTCGGGAGAACACCGGGGAGCTGTTTTTT. It encodes CASSARENTGELFF.

This clonotype was recorded a few times. The genes are TRBV2 and TRBJ1-1; D remains unclear. V lost 3 bases to trimming and J lost 1 base, with 6 bases between them. This CDR3 contains 13 residues. Per germline, CDR1 SNHLY and CDR2 FYNNEI. CDR3 protein: CASSEDANTEAFF. In DNA form, the CDR3 reads TGTGCCAGCAGTGAGGACGCGAACACTGAAGCTTTCTTT.